The T cell receptor beta chain described here comes from a study of regulatory T cells in long-lasting Graves disease. Overall study findings and caveats: Clonotypes that were public and shared totalled fewer than 3,500 in persistent patients versus around 1,000 in new patients.

According to the study, TCR beta libraries were built with iRepertoire HTBI primers and CDR3-region Arm-PCR. TCRdb re-analysed the multiplex PCR reads in MiXCR, keeping a single row per CDR3 protein. The sample carries approximately 290,000 distinct CDR3 sequences, roughly a fifth recorded once. Indicated time point: persistent/refractory GD, antithyroid drugs over 5 years with positive TRAb. The authors made the TCR library using RNA they extracted from PBMCs. An endocrinology unit in Xi'an, China, supplied the patients. Per germline, CDR1 MNHEY and CDR2 SVGAGI. After removal of 2 bases from V and 2 bases from J, the junction contained 6 bases not matched to a gene. The CDR3 sequence is 15 residues long. A word on this clonotype: Its target is unknown.

The starting material was peripheral blood mononuclear cells (PBMCs), obtained when the disease was refractory, from a patient treated with antithyroid drugs. The rearrangement joins TRBV6-5 to TRBJ2-7; TRBD1 matches at 7 bases. This receptor was taken from a female donor with Graves disease. The CDR3 region has the DNA TGTGCCAGCAGTTACATTTTTGGGACAGCCTACGAGCAGTACTTC. It encodes CASSYIFGTAYEQYF.